These 11 T cell receptor beta chains originate from one sample sequenced in a study of blood T cells in healthy people across ages. A second roughly 6 to 11 cycle PCR used barcoded and J-beta primers. TCRdb re-derived calls from the 5' RACE reads in MiXCR, one entry per CDR3 protein. The sample carries around 2 million distinct CDR3 sequences, roughly 43% recorded once. Sequencing was done on a sample of blood. These receptors were taken from a human donor in good health.

The chain recombines TRBV29-1 with TRBJ1-2; TRBD1 is a possible D gene (5 bases). Germline V gives CDR1 SQVTM, CDR2 ANQGSEA. V lost 3 bases, J lost 6 bases, and 8 bases lay in between. The CDR3 contains 11 residues. CDR3 region: CSVDRVDGYTF. Written as DNA, the CDR3 is TGCAGCGTTGACAGGGTGGATGGCTACACCTTC.

V is TRBV12-3 or TRBV12-4 and J is TRBJ2-3, with D maybe TRBD2 (6 bases). The CDR3 contains 16 residues. The germline V and J ends were trimmed by 0 bases and 9 bases, with 19 bases remaining between them. The CDR3 here is CASSLARWRGLDTQYF. The CDR3 DNA follows: TGTGCCAGCAGTTTAGCAAGGTGGCGGGGTTTAGACACGCAGTATTTT.

With respect to this clonotype: At one end the junction does not follow the germline gene, possibly because of a read error. This chain joins TRBV20-1 and TRBJ1-2; TRBD1 is a possible D gene (6 bases). The CDR3 is made up of 15 amino acids. From germline, CDR1 is DFQATT and CDR2 SNEGSKA (reference sequence). CDR3 protein: CSVPGSDRNMYGFTF. CDR3 coding DNA: TGCAGTGTCCCCGGCTCCGACAGGAATATGTATGGCTTCACCTTC.

Remarks on this clonotype: An end of the junction differs from the germline gene, which may be a read error. The genes are TRBV2 and TRBJ2-1, with 11 bases lining up with TRBD2. Germline CDR1 and CDR2: SNHLY and FYNNEI. The CDR3 sequence is 15 residues long. CDR3 bases: TGCGCCAGCAGTGAGGGACGGCTAGCGGGGGGTGAGCAGTTCTTC. Translated: CASSEGRLAGGEQFF.

This clonotype was seen a handful of times. The rearrangement links TRBV7-3 to TRBJ2-7; D gene unclear. V was cut by 1 base and J by 1 base, with 17 bases left in between. The germline gives CDR1 SGHTA, CDR2 FQGTGA. CDR3 size: 17 residues. The CDR3 reads CASSLMRGLGGSYEQYF. For the CDR3, the DNA is TGTGCCAGCAGCTTAATGCGTGGCTTGGGCGGTTCCTACGAGCAGTACTTC.

This chain joins TRBV15 and TRBJ2-3; D unclear. With 0 bases removed from V and 8 bases from J, the gap between germline ends came to 15 bases. The CDR3 spans 15 residues. CDR1 and CDR2 (germline): LNHNV, YYDKDF (reference sequence). This CDR3 reads CATSRDLGAWSTQYF. Here the CDR3 DNA reads TGTGCCACCAGCAGAGATCTAGGAGCCTGGAGTACGCAGTATTTT.

The J gene is TRBJ1-6, the V gene TRBV5-5; D remains ambiguous. This CDR3 contains 14 residues. V lost 4 bases and J lost 10, with 15 bases in between. Germline V CDR1 and CDR2: SGHKS, YYEKEE (reference sequence). The CDR3 is CASSAPLEGSPLHF. Written as DNA, the CDR3 is TGTGCCAGCAGCGCCCCCTTGGAGGGATCACCCCTCCACTTT.

The chain uses TRBV15 and TRBJ2-1, with TRBD1 matching over 8 bases. Per germline, CDR1 LNHNV and CDR2 YYDKDF (reference sequence). The CDR3 extends over 13 amino acids. After removal of 11 bases from V and 4 bases from J, the junction contained 7 bases not matched to a gene. The CDR3 region has the DNA TGTGCCGTCCGCAGGGGGCTATACAATGAGCAGTTCTTC. Protein product: CAVRRGLYNEQFF.

This sequence joins TRBV28 and TRBJ2-3, with D possibly being TRBD2 (6 bases). Trimming took off 5 bases at V and 2 bases at J, with 14 bases between the two ends. The CDR3 covers 15 residues. Germline CDR1 is MDHEN and CDR2 is SYDVKM. The CDR3 sequence is CASSTGESSTDTQYF. DNA for the CDR3: TGTGCCAGCAGTACGGGGGAGTCCTCCACAGATACGCAGTATTTT.

The rearrangement uses TRBV20-1 and TRBJ2-1; D is possibly TRBD1 or TRBD2 (5 bases each). CDR3 length: 13 amino acids. CDR1 and CDR2 (germline): DFQATT, SNEGSKA (reference sequence). V lost 6 bases and J 4 bases, leaving 13 bases between the germline ends. The CDR3 coding sequence is TGCAGTGCCCTTTTGAGGGGTTACAATGAGCAGTTCTTC. It is translated as CSALLRGYNEQFF.

V gene TRBV11-1 combines with J gene TRBJ2-6; possible D gene TRBD2, 6 bases. Germline assignment: CDR1 SGHAT and CDR2 FQDESV (reference sequence). Between the trimmed V and J ends, which lost 6 bases and 0 bases, there was a span of 27 bases. The CDR3 consists of 21 residues. CDR3 DNA: TGTGCCAGCAGGCCATTGCGGGGTACCCCCAACCGGGGCTCTGGGGCCAACGTCCTGACTTTC. It yields the protein CASRPLRGTPNRGSGANVLTF.